Following are 23 T cell receptor beta chains from one sample sequenced in a study of T cell clonotyping in hematopoietic cell transplantation. Produced via immunoSEQ multiplex PCR; TCRdb's table is partial and in-frame only. The data show 3,500 to 4,500 clones, just under 70% seen once. The input for sequencing was PBMCs, taken 100 days after allogeneic stem cell transplant. The receptors here all came from a male patient between 55 and 70 years old who had an allogeneic stem cell transplant, so the T cells may come from the graft donor. Some clones in this sample may be carry-over from other donors' samples.

V is TRBV19 and J is TRBJ1-2, with 7 nucleotides matching TRBD1. The CDR3 contains 12 residues. The V gene's germline CDR1 is LNHDA and CDR2 SQIVND (reference sequence). J gave up 8 bases and V 6 bases, and 6 bases lay outside the gene matches. Written as DNA, the CDR3 is TGTGCCAGTAGAGTAGGGGGCAACGGCTACACCTTC. Translated: CASRVGGNGYTF.

V is TRBV28 and J is TRBJ1-2; D unclear. CDR1 is MDHEN and CDR2 is SYDVKM in the germline V gene. The germline V and J ends were trimmed by 2 bases and 2 bases, with 6 bases remaining between them. This CDR3 comprises 13 residues. The DNA of the CDR3 is TGTGCCAGCAGTTTAATAGGGAACTATGGCTACACCTTC. This translates into CASSLIGNYGYTF.

V and J are TRBV14 and TRBJ1-3; D is perhaps TRBD1 (5 bases). Per the germline V gene, CDR1 is SGHDN and CDR2 is FVKESK. V was shortened by 6 bases and J by 0 bases, with 12 bases between the two germline ends. The CDR3 extends over 15 amino acids. This CDR3 is CASSTDRNSGNTIYF. As DNA, the CDR3 is TGTGCCAGCAGTACCGACAGAAACTCTGGAAACACCATATATTTT.

This clone showed up just a few times. This chain uses TRBV21-1 with TRBJ1-5. TRBV21-1 is noted as a pseudogene. CDR3 length: 22 amino acids. CDR3 in DNA: TGTGCCAGCAGCAAAGAATGGGTTCGGGGAGAGAAAATACCGGGCTTCAATCAGCCCCAGCATTTT. Amino acids: CASSKEWVRGEKIPGFNQPQHF.

This chain links TRBV19 with TRBJ2-5; D possibly corresponds to TRBD1 (6 bases). Germline-derived CDR1 and CDR2 are LNHDA and SQIVND (reference sequence). Trimming removed 5 bases at V and 13 bases at J, with 17 bases between. CDR3 length equals 12 residues. The CDR3 protein is CASSPGHSIPYF. The CDR3 DNA reads TGTGCCAGTAGTCCGGGACATTCTATTCCGTACTTC.

The chain carries TRBV30 and TRBJ2-1, with D possibly being TRBD1 (5 bases). In germline, CDR1 is GTSNPN, CDR2 SVGIG (reference sequence). This CDR3 comprises 14 residues. V was trimmed by 0 bases and J by 4 bases, leaving 10 bases between them. The CDR3 nucleotides read TGTGCCTGGAGTGTGAAGGGGTTTTACAATGAGCAGTTCTTC. This gives the protein CAWSVKGFYNEQFF. Supplemented by reference TRBV30 and TRBJ2-1, the full variable domain reads SQTIHQWPATLVQPVGSPLSLECTVEGTSNPNLYWYRQAAGRGLQLLFYSVGIGQISSEVPQNLSASRPQDRQFILSSKKLLLSDSGFYLCAWSVKGFYNEQFFGPGTRLTVL.

Points on this clone: The same CDR3 is also encoded by other DNA sequences in this sample. The J gene is TRBJ1-2, the V gene TRBV28; D is ambiguous. V dropped 5 bases and J dropped 2 bases, with 9 bases sitting between them. Germline V gene sequence: CDR1 MDHEN, CDR2 SYDVKM. The CDR3 runs to 13 residues. The CDR3 region has the DNA TGTGCCAGCAGTACGACATCAAACTATGGCTACACCTTC. This encodes CASSTTSNYGYTF.

The count of this clone is one. The chain carries TRBV5-1 and TRBJ1-4; D is unclear. The V gene lost 6 bases and the J gene lost 0 bases, with 15 bases spanning the gap. The CDR3 extends over 16 amino acids. Germline V gives CDR1 SGHRS, CDR2 YFSETQ. Here the CDR3 reads CASTLGVLTTNEKLFF. In nucleotides, the CDR3 is TGCGCCAGCACCTTAGGAGTCCTTACAACTAATGAAAAACTGTTTTTT.

This clone was picked up a small number of times. The chain employs TRBV6-5 and TRBJ1-6; maybe TRBD1 (6 bases). The germline V gene encodes CDR1 MNHEY and CDR2 SVGAGI. This CDR3 region has 13 residues. Trimming cost V 6 bases and J 7 bases, with 10 bases left between them. The CDR3 reads CASSKTGNSPLHF. The CDR3 region has the DNA TGTGCCAGCAGCAAAACAGGGAATTCACCCCTCCACTTT.

The chain combines TRBV4-2 with TRBJ2-2, with 8 bases fitting TRBD1. J gave up 1 base and V 4 bases, and 5 bases lay outside the gene matches. CDR3 length: 16 amino acids. Germline V gene lookup returns CDR1 LGHNA and CDR2 YNFKEQ. Here the CDR3 reads CASSLGTGLNTGELFF. For the CDR3, the DNA is TGTGCCAGCAGCCTCGGGACAGGTTTGAACACCGGGGAGCTGTTTTTT.

This chain connects TRBV10-3 to TRBJ2-7, with TRBD1 matching over 7 bases. The CDR3 is 12 amino acids. The junction had 7 bases not matched to a gene; V was cut back by 10 bases and J by 4 bases. CDR1 and CDR2 from the germline V gene are ENHRY and SYGVKD. The DNA of the CDR3 is TGTGCCACCGCCACGACAGGGTACGAGCAGTACTTC. Protein sequence: CATATTGYEQYF.

Comments on this clone: Germline and junction disagree at one end, which may indicate a read error. The chain is built from TRBV6-6 and TRBJ1-6; D is undetermined. Germline loops: CDR1 MNHNY, CDR2 SVGAGI (reference sequence). The CDR3 spans 14 residues. This CDR3 is CASSYKGSNSPLRF. The CDR3 DNA reads as TGTGCCAGCAGTTACAAGGGATCTAATTCACCCCTCCGCTTT.

The chain employs TRBV29-1 and TRBJ1-4; D remains unclear. CDR1 is SQVTM and CDR2 is ANQGSEA in the germline V gene. This CDR3 has 15 amino acids. The V end was cut by 1 base, the J end by 4 bases, with 13 bases between. The CDR3 protein is CSVEGGGPFNEKLFF. The CDR3 DNA is TGCAGCGTTGAAGGAGGAGGGCCCTTTAATGAAAAACTGTTTTTT.

Turning to this clone: At one end, the junction sequence differs from germline, possibly due to a read error. This chain links TRBV19 with TRBJ1-4; TRBD1 might be the D (6 bases). The CDR3 consists of 17 residues. The germline V gene has CDR1 LNHDA and CDR2 SQIVND (reference sequence). This CDR3 reads CASSMGPWGGTNGKLFF. CDR3 coding DNA: TGTGCCAGTAGTATGGGGCCATGGGGGGGCACTAATGGAAAACTGTTTTTT. The whole variable domain, remainder taken from reference TRBV19 and TRBJ1-4, is DGGITQSPKYLFRKEGQNVTLSCEQNLNHDAMYWYRQDPGQGLRLIYYSQIVNDFQKGDIAEGYSVSREKKESFPLTVTSAQKNPTAFYLCASSMGPWGGTNGKLFFGSGTQLSVL.

The V call is TRBV30, the J call TRBJ2-1; 7 nucleotides match TRBD2. V was clipped by 3 bases and J by 0 bases; unmatched bases: 11. The CDR3 extends over 17 amino acids. Germline CDR1 reads GTSNPN; CDR2 reads SVGIG (reference sequence). The CDR3 DNA reads TGTGCCTGGAGGTGGAGCGGGGATTGGATCTCCTACAATGAGCAGTTCTTC. This sequence encodes CAWRWSGDWISYNEQFF. The full variable domain, completed using reference TRBV30 and TRBJ2-1, is SQTIHQWPATLVQPVGSPLSLECTVEGTSNPNLYWYRQAAGRGLQLLFYSVGIGQISSEVPQNLSASRPQDRQFILSSKKLLLSDSGFYLCAWRWSGDWISYNEQFFGPGTRLTVL.

V is TRBV19 and J is TRBJ2-7, with TRBD1 matching over 7 bases. CDR1 LNHDA and CDR2 SQIVND come from the germline V gene (reference sequence). V trimming: 6 bases; J trimming: 6 bases; junction bases outside the gene matches: 2. This CDR3 spans 11 amino acids. Written as DNA, the CDR3 is TGTGCCAGTAGCCCAGGGGGCGAGCAGTACTTC. Its protein is CASSPGGEQYF.

The sample holds one count of this clone. V and J are TRBV30 and TRBJ1-2; a possible D gene is TRBD1 (6 bases). This CDR3 is 13 amino acids long. Trimming stripped 4 bases from V and 2 bases from J, with 11 bases between. CDR1 is GTSNPN, CDR2 SVGIG, per germline (reference sequence). CDR3 amino acids: CAWIGGNNYGYTF. The CDR3, as DNA: TGTGCCTGGATAGGGGGGAACAACTATGGCTACACCTTC.

The J gene is TRBJ1-1, the V gene TRBV5-4; perhaps TRBD1 as D (5 bases). The V and J ends lost 0 bases and 0 bases respectively, with 9 bases between them. Germline assignment: CDR1 SGHNT and CDR2 YYREEE (reference sequence). The CDR3 spans 15 residues. CDR3 residues: CASSLGGTMNTEAFF. The CDR3 DNA follows: TGTGCCAGCAGCTTGGGGGGGACGATGAACACTGAAGCTTTCTTT.

This chain joins TRBV5-1 and TRBJ2-7; 9 nucleotides match TRBD1. The J segment lost 2 bases and the V segment lost 0 bases, leaving 3 bases of the junction unmatched. The CDR3 totals 15 residues. Germline loops: CDR1 SGHRS, CDR2 YFSETQ. CDR3 sequence reads: CASSLGGTGTYEQYF. CDR3 DNA: TGCGCCAGCAGCTTGGGAGGGACAGGGACCTACGAGCAGTACTTC.

The chain has TRBV30 and TRBJ1-2; 9 bases are a match to TRBD1. The V and J ends lost 4 bases and 4 bases, in that order; junction bases with no gene match: 7. The CDR3 is made up of 14 amino acids. Germline V lookup: CDR1 GTSNPN, CDR2 SVGIG (reference sequence). The CDR3 DNA sequence: TGTGCCTGGACCCCGACAGGGGGTTTCTATGGCTACACCTTC. Its translation is CAWTPTGGFYGYTF.

The chain uses TRBV30 and TRBJ1-2, with unresolved D. Trimming took off 0 bases at V and 8 bases at J, with 13 bases between the two ends. The CDR3 runs 13 residues. Germline CDR1 GTSNPN, CDR2 SVGIG (reference sequence). The CDR3 DNA is TGTGCCTGGAGTGTACCCGGCCGCTCGGGCTACACCTTC. Translation gives CAWSVPGRSGYTF.

This clone was seen a few times. The chain employs TRBV25-1 and TRBJ1-6; 9 nucleotides match TRBD1. V dropped 4 bases and J dropped 14; count of bases not matched to a gene: 12. This CDR3 has 15 residues. CDR1 is MGHDK and CDR2 is SYGVNS in the germline V gene. CDR3 sequence (DNA): TGTGCCAGCAGTGGACCCGGGACAGGGATATTATCCCTCCACTTT. Translation gives CASSGPGTGILSLHF.

The V and J genes are TRBV13 and TRBJ1-1; possibly TRBD1 for D (5 bases). Looked up from germline, CDR1 is PRHDT and CDR2 is FYEKMQ (reference sequence). V lost 5 bases and J 0 bases, leaving 16 bases between the germline ends. This CDR3 region has 16 residues. The CDR3 nucleotides are TGTGCCAGCAGCGTCGCAGGGCGTAGAATGAACACTGAAGCTTTCTTT. This encodes CASSVAGRRMNTEAFF.